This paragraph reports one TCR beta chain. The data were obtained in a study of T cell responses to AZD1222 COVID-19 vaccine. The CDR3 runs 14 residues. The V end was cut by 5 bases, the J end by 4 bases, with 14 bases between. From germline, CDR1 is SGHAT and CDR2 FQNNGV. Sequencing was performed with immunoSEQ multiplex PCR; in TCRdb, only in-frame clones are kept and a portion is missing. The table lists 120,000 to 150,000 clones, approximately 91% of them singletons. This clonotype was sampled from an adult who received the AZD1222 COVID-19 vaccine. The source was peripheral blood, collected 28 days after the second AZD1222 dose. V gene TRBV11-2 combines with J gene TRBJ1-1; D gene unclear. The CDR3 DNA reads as TGTGCCAGCAGCCAATCCCCCCTTCCCACTGAAGCTTTCTTT. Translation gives CASSQSPLPTEAFF. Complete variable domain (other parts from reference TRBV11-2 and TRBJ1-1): EAGVAQSPRYKIIEKRQSVAFWCNPISGHATLYWYQQILGQGPKLLIQFQNNGVVDDSQLPKDRFSAERLKGVDSTLKIQPAKLEDSAVYLCASSQSPLPTEAFFGQGTRLTVV.